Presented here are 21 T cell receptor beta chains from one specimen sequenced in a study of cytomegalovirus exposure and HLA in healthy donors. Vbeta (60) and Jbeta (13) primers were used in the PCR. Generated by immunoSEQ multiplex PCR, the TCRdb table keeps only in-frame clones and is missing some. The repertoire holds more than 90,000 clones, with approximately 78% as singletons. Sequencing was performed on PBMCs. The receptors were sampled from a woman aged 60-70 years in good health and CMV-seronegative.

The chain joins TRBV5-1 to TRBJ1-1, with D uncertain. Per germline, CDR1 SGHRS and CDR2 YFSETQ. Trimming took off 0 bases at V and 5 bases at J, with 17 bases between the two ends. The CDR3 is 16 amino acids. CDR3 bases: TGCGCCAGCAGCTTGGTACCCCCGGGATTAGGAACTGAAGCTTTCTTT. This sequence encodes CASSLVPPGLGTEAFF.

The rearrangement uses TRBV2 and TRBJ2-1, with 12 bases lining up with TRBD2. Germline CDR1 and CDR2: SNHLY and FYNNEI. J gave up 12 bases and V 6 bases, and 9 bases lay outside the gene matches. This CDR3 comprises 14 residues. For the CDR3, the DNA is TGTGCCAGCAGAGTTACTAGCGGGAGGTCCCCGCAGTTCTTC. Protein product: CASRVTSGRSPQFF.

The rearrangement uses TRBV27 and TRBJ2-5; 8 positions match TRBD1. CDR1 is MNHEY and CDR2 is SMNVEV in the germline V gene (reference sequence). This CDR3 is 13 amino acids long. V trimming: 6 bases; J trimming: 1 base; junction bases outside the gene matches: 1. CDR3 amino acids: CASRGTGQETQYF. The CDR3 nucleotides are TGTGCCAGCAGGGGGACAGGCCAAGAGACCCAGTACTTC.

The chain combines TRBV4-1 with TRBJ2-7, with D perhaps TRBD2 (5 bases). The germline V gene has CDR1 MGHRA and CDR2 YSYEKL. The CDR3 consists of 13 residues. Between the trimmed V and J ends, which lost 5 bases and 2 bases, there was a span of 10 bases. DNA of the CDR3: TGCGCCAGCAGCGCGGGTCTAACCTACGAGCAGTACTTC. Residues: CASSAGLTYEQYF.

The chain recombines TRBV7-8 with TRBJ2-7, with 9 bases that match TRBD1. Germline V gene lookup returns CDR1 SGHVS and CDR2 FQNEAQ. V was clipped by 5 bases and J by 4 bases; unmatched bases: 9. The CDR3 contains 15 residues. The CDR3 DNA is TGTGCCAGCAGCCGATTGGGGGACAGGGAGTACGAGCAGTACTTC. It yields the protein CASSRLGDREYEQYF.

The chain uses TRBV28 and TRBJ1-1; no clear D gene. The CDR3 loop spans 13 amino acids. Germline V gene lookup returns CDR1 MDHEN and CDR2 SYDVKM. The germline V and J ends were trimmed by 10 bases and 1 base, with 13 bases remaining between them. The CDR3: CAIHDKWNTEAFF. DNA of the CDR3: TGTGCCATCCACGACAAGTGGAACACTGAAGCTTTCTTT.

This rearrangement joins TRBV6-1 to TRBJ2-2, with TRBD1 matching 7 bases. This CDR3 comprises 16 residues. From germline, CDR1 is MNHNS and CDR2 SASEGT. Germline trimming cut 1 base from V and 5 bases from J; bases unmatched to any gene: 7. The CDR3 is CASSEEVGGLTGELFF. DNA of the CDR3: TGTGCCAGCAGTGAAGAAGTAGGGGGCTTAACCGGGGAGCTGTTTTTT.

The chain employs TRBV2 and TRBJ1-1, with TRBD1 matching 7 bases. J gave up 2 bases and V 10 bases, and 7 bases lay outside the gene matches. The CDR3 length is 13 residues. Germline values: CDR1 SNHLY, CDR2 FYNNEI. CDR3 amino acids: CATKGQLNTEAFF. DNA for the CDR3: TGTGCCACCAAGGGACAGCTAAACACTGAAGCTTTCTTT.

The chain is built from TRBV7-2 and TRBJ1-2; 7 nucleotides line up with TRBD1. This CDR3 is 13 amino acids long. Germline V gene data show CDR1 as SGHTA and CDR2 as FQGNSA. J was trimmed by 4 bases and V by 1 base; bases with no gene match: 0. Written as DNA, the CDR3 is TGTGCCAGCAGCTTAGGACAGGGCTATGGCTACACCTTC. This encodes CASSLGQGYGYTF.

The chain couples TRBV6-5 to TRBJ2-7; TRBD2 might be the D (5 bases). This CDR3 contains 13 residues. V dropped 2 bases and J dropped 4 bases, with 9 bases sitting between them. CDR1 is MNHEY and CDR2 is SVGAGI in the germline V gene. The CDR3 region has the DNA TGTGCCAGCAGTTACAGGGAGACTTACGAGCAGTACTTC. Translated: CASSYRETYEQYF.

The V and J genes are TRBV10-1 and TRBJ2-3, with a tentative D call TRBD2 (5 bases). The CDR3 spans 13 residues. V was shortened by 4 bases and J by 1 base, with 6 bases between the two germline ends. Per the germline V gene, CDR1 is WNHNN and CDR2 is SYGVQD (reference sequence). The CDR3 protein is CASSGTGTDTQYF. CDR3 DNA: TGCGCCAGCAGTGGGACTGGCACAGATACGCAGTATTTT.

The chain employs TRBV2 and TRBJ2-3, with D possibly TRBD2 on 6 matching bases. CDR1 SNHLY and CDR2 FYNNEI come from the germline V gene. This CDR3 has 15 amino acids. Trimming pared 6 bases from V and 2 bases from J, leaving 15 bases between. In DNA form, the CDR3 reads TGTGCCAGCAGCCGGAGGGACTTGACCACAGATACGCAGTATTTT. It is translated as CASSRRDLTTDTQYF. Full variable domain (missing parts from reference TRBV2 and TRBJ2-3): EPEVTQTPSHQVTQMGQEVILRCVPISNHLYFYWYRQILGQKVEFLVSFYNNEISEKSEIFDDQFSVERPDGSNFTLKIRSTKLEDSAMYFCASSRRDLTTDTQYFGPGTRLTVL.

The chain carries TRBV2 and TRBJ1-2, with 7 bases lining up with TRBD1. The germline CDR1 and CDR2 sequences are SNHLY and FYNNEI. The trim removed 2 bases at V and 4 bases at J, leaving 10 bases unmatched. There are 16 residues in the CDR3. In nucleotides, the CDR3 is TGTGCCAGCAGTGAAACCAGGACAGGCGTGAGCTATGGCTACACCTTC. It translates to CASSETRTGVSYGYTF. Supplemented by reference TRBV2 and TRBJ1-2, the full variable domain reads EPEVTQTPSHQVTQMGQEVILRCVPISNHLYFYWYRQILGQKVEFLVSFYNNEISEKSEIFDDQFSVERPDGSNFTLKIRSTKLEDSAMYFCASSETRTGVSYGYTFGSGTRLTVV.

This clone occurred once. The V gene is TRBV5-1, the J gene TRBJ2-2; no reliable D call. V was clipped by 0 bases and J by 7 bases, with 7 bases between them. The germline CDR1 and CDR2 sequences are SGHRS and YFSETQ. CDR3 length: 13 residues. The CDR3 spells CASSLGPYGELFF. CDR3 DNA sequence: TGCGCCAGCAGCTTGGGGCCGTACGGGGAGCTGTTTTTT.

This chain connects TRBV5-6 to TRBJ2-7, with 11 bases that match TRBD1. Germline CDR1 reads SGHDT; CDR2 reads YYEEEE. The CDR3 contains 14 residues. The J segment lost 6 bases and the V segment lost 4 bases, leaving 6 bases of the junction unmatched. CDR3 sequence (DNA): TGTGCCAGCAGCGAGGACAGGGGGCTTGGCGAGCAGTACTTC. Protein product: CASSEDRGLGEQYF. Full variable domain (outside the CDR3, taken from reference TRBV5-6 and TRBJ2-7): DAGVTQSPTHLIKTRGQQVTLRCSPKSGHDTVSWYQQALGQGPQFIFQYYEEEERQRGNFPDRFSGHQFPNYSSELNVNALLLGDSALYLCASSEDRGLGEQYFGPGTRLTVT.

CDR3 amino acids: CASSLAQGEYEQYF. In DNA form, the CDR3 reads TGTGCCAGCAGCTTGGCACAGGGGGAATACGAGCAGTACTTC. The genes are TRBV7-6 and TRBJ2-7; TRBD1 aligns across 8 bases. CDR1 SGHVS and CDR2 FNYEAQ come from the germline V gene. V lost 3 bases, J lost 4 bases, and 5 bases stayed unmatched. This CDR3 spans 14 amino acids.

The CDR3 reads CSAPGDTEAFF. In DNA form, the CDR3 reads TGCAGTGCCCCCGGGGACACTGAAGCTTTCTTT. The chain is built from TRBV20-1 and TRBJ1-1; D unresolved. Trimming cost V 6 bases and J 3 bases, with 8 bases left between them. CDR1 is DFQATT and CDR2 is SNEGSKA in the germline V gene (reference sequence). The CDR3 sequence is 11 residues long.

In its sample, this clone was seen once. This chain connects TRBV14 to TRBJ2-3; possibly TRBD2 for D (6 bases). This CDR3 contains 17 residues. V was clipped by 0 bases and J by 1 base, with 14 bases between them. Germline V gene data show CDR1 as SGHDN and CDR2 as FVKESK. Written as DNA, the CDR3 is TGTGCCAGCAGCCAAGATTCCCGACTAGTACGCACAGATACGCAGTATTTT. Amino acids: CASSQDSRLVRTDTQYF.

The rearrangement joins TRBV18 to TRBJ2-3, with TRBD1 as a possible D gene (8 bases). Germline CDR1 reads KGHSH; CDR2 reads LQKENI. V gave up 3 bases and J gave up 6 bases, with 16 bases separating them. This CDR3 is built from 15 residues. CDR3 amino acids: CASSPSGQGGDTQYF. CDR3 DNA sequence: TGTGCCAGCTCACCGAGCGGACAGGGAGGGGATACGCAGTATTTT.

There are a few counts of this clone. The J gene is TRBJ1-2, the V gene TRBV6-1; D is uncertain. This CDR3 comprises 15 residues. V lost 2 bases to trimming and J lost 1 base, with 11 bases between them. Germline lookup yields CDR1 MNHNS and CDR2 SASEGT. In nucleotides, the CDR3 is TGTGCCAGCAGTGAATTGAGAAATCTTAACTATGGCTACACCTTC. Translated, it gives CASSELRNLNYGYTF.

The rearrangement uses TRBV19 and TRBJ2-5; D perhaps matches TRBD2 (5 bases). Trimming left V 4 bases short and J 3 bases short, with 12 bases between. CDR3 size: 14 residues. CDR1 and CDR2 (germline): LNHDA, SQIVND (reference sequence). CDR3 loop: CASSNSRGKETQYF. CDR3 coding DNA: TGTGCCAGTAGTAATTCTCGGGGTAAAGAGACCCAGTACTTC.